This TCR beta chain was captured by sequencing in a study of control samples from healthy donors and cancer patients. TCRdb's table, derived via immunoSEQ multiplex PCR, lists solely in-frame clones and lacks some. Here the sample spans roughly 30,000 clones, roughly 87% being singletons. The CDR3 extends over 15 amino acids. Germline V gene data show CDR1 as SGDLS and CDR2 as YYNGEE. J lost 6 bases, V lost 6 bases, and 9 bases had no gene match. Sequences were obtained from formalin-fixed, paraffin-embedded tissue. This chain links TRBV9 with TRBJ2-2; 9 bases are a match to TRBD2. The TCR was taken from a female donor with melanoma. This CDR3 is CASNRVAGEAGELFF. CDR3 DNA sequence: TGTGCCAGCAACAGGGTAGCGGGAGAGGCCGGGGAGCTGTTTTTT.